The 25 T cell receptor beta chains listed next were all sequenced from one sample in a study of shared clonotypes between healthy human individuals. The protocol was immunoSEQ multiplex PCR, while the TCRdb copy is restricted to in-frame clones and leaves out a portion. The profile shows a few hundred thousand clones, just over 75% of them singletons. The material sequenced was PBMCs. These receptors came from a woman in her 40s in good health. Some clones in this sample may be carry-over from other donors' samples.

This clone was picked up a small number of times. The chain uses TRBV5-4 and TRBJ2-3; 9 bases are shared with TRBD2. Germline CDR1 and CDR2: SGHNT and YYREEE (reference sequence). This CDR3 is built from 16 residues. The ends lost 0 bases at V and 4 bases at J; junction bases unmatched: 6. The CDR3 protein is CASSLEAGGSADTQYF. The CDR3 DNA reads as TGTGCCAGCAGCTTGGAGGCGGGAGGGAGTGCAGATACGCAGTATTTT.

V gene TRBV28 combines with J gene TRBJ1-4; D possibly corresponds to TRBD1 (5 bases). Trimming removed 5 bases at V and 6 bases at J, with 13 bases between. CDR1 and CDR2 (germline): MDHEN, SYDVKM. This CDR3 comprises 14 residues. CDR3 coding DNA: TGTGCCAGCAGTAAACCCGGGACGGATGAAAAACTGTTTTTT. Translated, it gives CASSKPGTDEKLFF.

This clone came up once. This chain uses TRBV7-8 with TRBJ2-1; tentatively, D is TRBD2 (6 bases). CDR1 is SGHVS and CDR2 is FQNEAQ in the germline V gene. This CDR3 contains 21 residues. The V and J ends lost 5 bases and 5 bases respectively, with 34 bases between them. The DNA for the CDR3 is TGTGCCAGCAGCCCGGTACGACTAGTTGCAGAGTGGACGGGTCTCAACAATGAGCAGTTCTTC. Translation: CASSPVRLVAEWTGLNNEQFF.

The rearrangement uses TRBV5-4 and TRBJ1-4; D might be TRBD1 (6 bases). CDR3 length: 14 amino acids. V was cut by 5 bases and J by 7 bases, with 15 bases left in between. The germline CDR1 and CDR2 sequences are SGHNT and YYREEE (reference sequence). For the CDR3, the DNA is TGTGCCAGCAGTCCGGGACAACGGTCTGAAAAACTGTTTTTT. Amino acid sequence: CASSPGQRSEKLFF.

The table lists this clone with a count of one. This chain links TRBV19 with TRBJ1-5, with no clear D. The V and J ends lost 7 bases and 3 bases respectively, with 10 bases between them. Germline lookup yields CDR1 LNHDA and CDR2 SQIVND (reference sequence). The CDR3 loop spans 13 amino acids. The chain's CDR3 is CASTWAYNQPQHF. Written as DNA, the CDR3 is TGTGCCAGTACCTGGGCATACAATCAGCCCCAGCATTTT.

The rearrangement uses TRBV19 and TRBJ2-3; weak D call: TRBD2 (6 bases). Germline CDR1 LNHDA, CDR2 SQIVND (reference sequence). The CDR3 spans 16 residues. V gave up 3 bases and J gave up 2 bases, with 15 bases separating them. The CDR3 DNA reads TGTGCCAGTAGTATGTATGGTAGCGGATCCACAGATACGCAGTATTTT. Its protein is CASSMYGSGSTDTQYF. Full variable domain (rest looked up from reference TRBV19 and TRBJ2-3): DGGITQSPKYLFRKEGQNVTLSCEQNLNHDAMYWYRQDPGQGLRLIYYSQIVNDFQKGDIAEGYSVSREKKESFPLTVTSAQKNPTAFYLCASSMYGSGSTDTQYFGPGTRLTVL.

The gene calls are TRBV2 and TRBJ2-1, with TRBD2 identical over 11 bases. The V and J ends lost 6 bases and 8 bases, in that order; junction bases with no gene match: 12. The germline CDR1 and CDR2 sequences are SNHLY and FYNNEI. The CDR3 spans 16 residues. The CDR3 reads CASRGGRTSGFHEQFF. DNA of the CDR3: TGTGCCAGCAGAGGGGGTAGGACTAGCGGGTTCCATGAGCAGTTCTTC.

The chain has TRBV15 and TRBJ1-2; a possible D gene is TRBD1 (6 bases). The CDR3 sequence is 17 residues long. Trimming took 3 bases from V and 2 from J, leaving 19 bases between them. Germline values: CDR1 LNHNV, CDR2 YYDKDF (reference sequence). The CDR3 region has the DNA TGTGCCACCAGCAGTGGGGAGACAGGTCATAGGAACTATGGCTACACCTTC. It is translated as CATSSGETGHRNYGYTF.

About this clone: Other nucleotide sequences from this sample produce the same CDR3. V gene TRBV6-5 combines with J gene TRBJ2-7; tentatively, D is TRBD2 (5 bases). Trimming shortened V by 2 bases and J by 4 bases, and 9 bases separated the two germline ends. The CDR3 sequence is 13 residues long. Per germline, CDR1 MNHEY and CDR2 SVGAGI. The CDR3 reads CASSYLRGYEQYF. CDR3 DNA: TGTGCCAGCAGTTACCTCCGAGGGTACGAGCAGTACTTC.

V usage is TRBV5-6 and J usage is TRBJ2-4, with no clear D. CDR3 length: 15 amino acids. Germline CDR1 reads SGHDT; CDR2 reads YYEEEE. Trimming removed 4 bases at V and 3 bases at J, with 14 bases between. Here the CDR3 DNA reads TGTGCCAGCAGCACAAAGGAGCAGGTCAAAAACATTCAGTACTTC. Translated, it gives CASSTKEQVKNIQYF.

This sequence joins TRBV5-1 and TRBJ2-5; no definite D call. CDR1 and CDR2 (germline): SGHRS, YFSETQ. This CDR3 has 14 residues. Trimming removed 0 bases at V and 5 bases at J, with 11 bases between. CDR3 protein: CASSLGVGRETQYF. Written as DNA, the CDR3 is TGCGCCAGCAGCTTGGGAGTGGGCCGGGAGACCCAGTACTTC.

There are a few counts of this clone. The genes are TRBV11-1 and TRBJ2-5; D is uncertain. The DNA end is more similar to TRBJ2-7, so the J call may be wrong. CDR3 length: 11 residues. Germline V gene sequence: CDR1 SGHAT, CDR2 FQDESV (reference sequence). As DNA, the CDR3 is TGTGCCAGCAGCTTCGGCCACGAGCAGTACTTC. It specifies CASSFGHEQYF.

This CDR3 reads CATDSYTDTQYF. The CDR3 DNA reads as TGTGCCACCGACAGTTACACAGATACGCAGTATTTT. The genes are TRBV2 and TRBJ2-3, with D perhaps TRBD1 (5 bases). CDR1 is SNHLY, CDR2 FYNNEI, per germline. V lost 10 bases and J 2 bases, leaving 10 bases between the germline ends. This CDR3 is built from 12 residues.

The chain recombines TRBV6-6 with TRBJ2-7; 7 positions match TRBD2. Losses at the gene ends were 3 bases for V and 4 bases for J; bases not matched to a gene: 12. Germline lookup yields CDR1 MNHNY and CDR2 SVGAGI (reference sequence). The CDR3 length is 16 residues. The CDR3 reads CASSYGRAPKEYEQYF. In nucleotides, the CDR3 is TGTGCCAGCAGTTATGGGAGGGCCCCTAAAGAATACGAGCAGTACTTC.

The V gene is TRBV7-9, the J gene TRBJ2-3; D is perhaps TRBD1 (5 bases). Germline V gene lookup returns CDR1 SEHNR and CDR2 FQNEAQ (reference sequence). The V end lost 3 bases, the J end lost 4 bases, and 8 bases lay between the germline ends. The CDR3 has 13 residues. This CDR3 is CASSLSGSDTQYF. The CDR3 bases are TGTGCCAGCAGCTTGTCAGGGTCAGATACGCAGTATTTT.

The chain recombines TRBV30 with TRBJ2-7; perhaps TRBD1 as D (5 bases). The germline V gene encodes CDR1 GTSNPN and CDR2 SVGIG (reference sequence). This CDR3 is built from 11 residues. V was cut by 2 bases and J by 4 bases, with 6 bases left in between. In DNA, the CDR3 is TGTGCCTGGAGTAACAGGTACGAGCAGTACTTC. Translating it yields CAWSNRYEQYF.

The rearrangement links TRBV5-1 to TRBJ2-2; TRBD2 might be the D (5 bases). Germline V gives CDR1 SGHRS, CDR2 YFSETQ. CDR3 length: 14 amino acids. V gave up 5 bases and J gave up 3 bases, with 11 bases separating them. Written as DNA, the CDR3 is TGCGCCAGCAGATACCTAGCTGACACCGGGGAGCTGTTTTTT. It codes for CASRYLADTGELFF.

Many counts were recorded for this clone. This sequence joins TRBV4-2 and TRBJ2-7; D gene unclear. The V end lost 4 bases, the J end lost 0 bases, and 16 bases lay between the germline ends. Germline assignment: CDR1 LGHNA and CDR2 YNFKEQ. CDR3 length: 16 amino acids. The CDR3 nucleotides read TGTGCCAGCAGCCTCAGTTTCCCCGGACCCTCCTACGAGCAGTACTTC. Residues: CASSLSFPGPSYEQYF.

This sequence joins TRBV29-1 and TRBJ2-3; D not resolved. Trimming removed 6 bases from V and 2 bases from J, with 15 bases in between. The CDR3 is made up of 14 amino acids. Looked up from germline, CDR1 is SQVTM and CDR2 is ANQGSEA. Written as DNA, the CDR3 is TGCAGCGTCCAACAACCTTGGAACACAGATACGCAGTATTTT. Translation gives CSVQQPWNTDTQYF.

Concerning this clone: Being one base from a much bigger clone, this may be a read error. The CDR3 sequence is CASSKLAGSYNEQFF. The DNA for the CDR3 is TGTGCCAGCAGCAAACTAGCGGGATCCTACAATGAGCAGTTCTTC. This chain joins TRBV7-6 and TRBJ2-1; 10 bases line up with TRBD2. This CDR3 is built from 15 residues. CDR1 SGHVS and CDR2 FNYEAQ come from the germline V gene. V was pared by 5 bases and J by 1 base, with 2 bases of the junction left unmatched.

To note about this clone: This CDR3 is also generated by other DNA sequences in the sample. The rearrangement uses TRBV6-1 and TRBJ2-7; D is unclear. Trimming pared 1 base from V and 1 base from J, leaving 2 bases between. The CDR3 is made up of 12 amino acids. Germline V gives CDR1 MNHNS, CDR2 SASEGT. CDR3 residues: CASSEGSYEQYF. The CDR3, as DNA: TGTGCCAGCAGTGAAGGTTCCTACGAGCAGTACTTC.

The chain has TRBV12-5 and TRBJ2-2; 10 positions match TRBD2. V dropped 5 bases and J dropped 6; count of bases not matched to a gene: 12. The CDR3 loop spans 17 amino acids. Germline values: CDR1 LGHNT, CDR2 FRNRAP. CDR3 sequence reads: CASGLGNLAGVPGELFF. In DNA, the CDR3 is TGTGCTAGTGGTCTGGGGAACCTAGCGGGAGTTCCCGGGGAGCTGTTTTTT.

CDR3 region: CASSQSRREGYNEQFF. Written as DNA, the CDR3 is TGCGCCAGCAGTCAATCGAGGCGGGAGGGTTACAATGAGCAGTTCTTC. The chain combines TRBV23-1 with TRBJ2-1; 9 bases line up with TRBD2. TRBV23-1 is treated as an ORF (open reading frame) with a function not yet certain. The CDR3 extends over 16 amino acids. V shed 0 bases and J 4 bases; nucleotides not matched to a gene: 4.

This chain joins TRBV11-2 and TRBJ2-7; D not resolved. The CDR3 covers 12 residues. V was trimmed by 3 bases and J by 4 bases, leaving 7 bases between them. Germline CDR1 and CDR2: SGHAT and FQNNGV. CDR3 region: CASSFGLYEQYF. CDR3 in DNA: TGTGCCAGCAGCTTCGGCCTATACGAGCAGTACTTC.

To note about this clone: With a far larger clone one base away, a read error is the likely cause. Since no conserved phenylalanine or tryptophan closes the CDR3, a read error is the likely cause. This chain uses TRBV29-1 with TRBJ2-4; TRBD1 matches at 7 bases. Looked up from germline, CDR1 is SQVTM and CDR2 is ANQGSEA. V shed 1 base, J shed 6 bases, and the junction held 0 bases outside the gene matches. This CDR3 comprises 12 residues. The CDR3 loop reads CSVEGDRNIQYL. CDR3 DNA sequence: TGCAGCGTTGAAGGGGACAGAAACATTCAGTACCTC.